Sequencing of this T cell receptor beta chain was carried out in a study of CD8 T cells in Susac syndrome (dated by TCRdb to between 2018 and 2020). Notes on the research overall: Repertoire sequencing was used to test whether CD8+ T cell activation and differentiation in Susac syndrome was antigen driven.

Here is what the overall study found, with its caveats: The study acknowledged that relatively few individuals were included in the TCR sequencing and HLA analysis.

Notes on this clonotype: Its antigen is not yet known. Base qualities were left out, and no much larger clone turns up one base away.

The germline V gene (reference sequence) specifies DFQATT as CDR1 and SNEGSKA as CDR2. Trimming costs V 5 bases and J 6 bases, and their ends lie 23 bases apart. Measured from the cysteine to the phenylalanine, the CDR3 is 16 residues long. Just the 48-base CDR3 DNA is kept, in frame starting at base 1. RNA was extracted using the RNeasy kit, and roughly 0.45 to 1 microgram was reverse transcribed with random hexamers. The immunoSEQ multiplex PCR assay, which covers 54 Vbeta and 13 Jbeta segments, was used to amplify TCR beta CDR3 regions. Bias from PCR amplification was corrected by using a synthetic template baseline for primer optimization and for computational correction. On the study's bioinformatics: Only productive sequences were kept, with reads annotated to V, D and J genes according to IMGT and analyzed in immunoSEQ Analyzer. Clonality was calculated as one minus the Shannon entropy normalized by log2 of the number of productive unique sequences. Public and private clones were assessed among the 100 most prevalent clones of each patient and control. A clone was defined as Susac-specific if it was absent from the healthy and MS cohorts, from some 1,100 published viral clones and from other ImmuneACCESS disease sequences. The public sequencing data were trimmed at Q25 with fastp and processed into clonotypes with MiXCR by TCRdb, which kept only in-frame beta chains. Rows merge per CDR3 protein into single entries with the most common DNA and genes. These V and J calls are TCRdb output, not the study's own analysis. The sample table lists 160,000 or so distinct CDR3 sequences, roughly 95% of them with a count of one. Almost 0.095% of the sample lies in the top ten.

Peripheral blood CD8+ and CD4+ T cells from healthy donors, Susac syndrome patients and multiple sclerosis patients were profiled by high-throughput TCR beta sequencing. The multiple sclerosis controls were treatment-naive patients who had stable or active relapsing-remitting disease and met the revised McDonald criteria. Bulk CD8+ and CD4+ T cells were purified by magnetic negative isolation, while CD8+ TEMRA cells were enriched using FACS. Blood was drawn into EDTA tubes, processed within 24 hours, and PBMCs were isolated by density gradient centrifugation. PBMCs intended for TCR sequencing were cryopreserved in liquid nitrogen and thawed later in a water bath at 37 degrees C. The sorted or isolated CD4+, CD8+ and CD8+ TEMRA cells had a purity of 90% or higher.

The source material was CD4+ T cells from PBMCs. The sequence was collected from a human donor with multiple sclerosis. The rearrangement combines TRBV20-1 with TRBJ1-5; the D region possibly corresponds to TRBD1 (5 bases align). CDR3 sequence: CSAVAGRGVGRQPQHF. The DNA is TGCAGTGCTGTTGCGGGGCGGGGGGTTGGTCGTCAGCCCCAGCATTTT.